The TCR beta chain under discussion was sequenced for a study of cytomegalovirus exposure and HLA in healthy donors. Whole-study results and caveats: Reports described diagnosis of cytomegalovirus status by the classifier as highly specific and sensitive. The authors confirmed in vitro that a few CMV-associated chains were specific for CMV antigens.

This CDR3 contains 17 residues. J gave up 2 bases and V 6 bases, and 13 bases lay outside the gene matches. Germline assignment: CDR1 MDHEN and CDR2 SYDVKM. In the case of this clone: Antigen unknown.

Sequenced by immunoSEQ multiplex PCR; TCRdb stores in-frame clones only, minus some. Of 170,000 or so clones in the sample, 80% to 85% were seen once. The donors were part of the approximately 120-subject validation cohort, which stood apart from the roughly 730-subject first cohort. This rearrangement joins TRBV28 to TRBJ2-7; 10 bases line up with TRBD2. This sequence was found in a woman aged 18-30 years in good health and CMV-seropositive. The sample taken for sequencing was PBMCs. CDR3 DNA sequence: TGTGCCAGCAGATCGGGGCATCGACTAGCGGGTCCCTACGAGCAGTACTTC. Translated, it gives CASRSGHRLAGPYEQYF.